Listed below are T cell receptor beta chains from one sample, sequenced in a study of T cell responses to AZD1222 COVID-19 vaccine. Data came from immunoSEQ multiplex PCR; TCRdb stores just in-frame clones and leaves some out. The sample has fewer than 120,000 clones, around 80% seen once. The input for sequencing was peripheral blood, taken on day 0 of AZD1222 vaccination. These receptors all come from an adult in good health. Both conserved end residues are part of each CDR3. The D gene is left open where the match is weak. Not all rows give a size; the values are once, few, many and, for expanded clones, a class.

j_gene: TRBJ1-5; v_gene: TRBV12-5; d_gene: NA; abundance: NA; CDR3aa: CASGLGLNQPQHF; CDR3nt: TGTGCTAGTGGTTTGGGGCTGAATCAGCCCCAGCATTTT
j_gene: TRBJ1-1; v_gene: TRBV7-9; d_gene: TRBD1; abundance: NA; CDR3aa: CASSFDRVYTEAFF; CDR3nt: TGTGCCAGCAGTTTCGACAGGGTATACACTGAAGCTTTCTTT
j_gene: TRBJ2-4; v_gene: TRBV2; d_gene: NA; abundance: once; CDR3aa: CASSASLGNIQYF; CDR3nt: TGTGCCAGCAGTGCAAGCCTCGGGAACATTCAGTACTTC
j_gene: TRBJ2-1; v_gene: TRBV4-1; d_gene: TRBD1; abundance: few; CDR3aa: CASSYRDRGLNEQFF; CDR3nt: TGCGCCAGCAGCTACCGGGACAGGGGGCTCAATGAGCAGTTCTTC
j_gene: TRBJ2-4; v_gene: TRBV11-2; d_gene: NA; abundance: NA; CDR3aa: CASSLVVAKNIQYF; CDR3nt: TGTGCCAGCAGCTTAGTTGTAGCCAAAAACATTCAGTACTTC
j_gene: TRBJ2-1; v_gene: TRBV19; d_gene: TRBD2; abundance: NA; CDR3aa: CASSMGLAGGGSYNEQFF; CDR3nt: TGTGCCAGTAGTATGGGACTAGCGGGAGGCGGGTCCTACAATGAGCAGTTCTTC
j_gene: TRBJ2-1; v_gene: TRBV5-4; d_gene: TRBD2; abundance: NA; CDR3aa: CASSPYLGTSGRALKGEQFF; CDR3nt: TGTGCCAGCAGCCCCTACTTAGGGACTAGCGGGAGGGCCCTGAAGGGTGAGCAGTTCTTC
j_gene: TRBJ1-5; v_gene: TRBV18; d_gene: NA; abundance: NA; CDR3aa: CASSPLQGSDNQPQHF; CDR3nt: TGTGCCAGCTCACCATTACAGGGATCGGACAATCAGCCCCAGCATTTT
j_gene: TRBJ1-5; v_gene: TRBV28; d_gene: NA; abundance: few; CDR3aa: CASSLRGKRNQPQHF; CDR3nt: TGTGCCAGCAGTTTACGAGGAAAAAGAAATCAGCCCCAGCATTTT
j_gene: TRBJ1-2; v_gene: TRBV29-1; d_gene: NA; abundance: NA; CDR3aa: CSVEAAFLNYGYTF; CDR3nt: TGCAGCGTTGAAGCGGCTTTTTTAAACTATGGCTACACCTTC
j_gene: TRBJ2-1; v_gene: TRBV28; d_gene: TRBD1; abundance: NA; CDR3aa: CASNEDRNEQFF; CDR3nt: TGTGCCAGCAACGAGGACAGGAATGAGCAGTTCTTC
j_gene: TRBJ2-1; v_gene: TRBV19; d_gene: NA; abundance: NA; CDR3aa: CARDIWHSKEQFF; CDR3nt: TGTGCCAGGGACATTTGGCACAGCAAGGAGCAGTTCTTC
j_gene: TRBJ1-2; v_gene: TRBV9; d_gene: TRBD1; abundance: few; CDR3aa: CASSSPGGTGVDYGYTF; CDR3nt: TGTGCCAGCAGCTCCCCCGGGGGGACAGGGGTTGACTATGGCTACACCTTC
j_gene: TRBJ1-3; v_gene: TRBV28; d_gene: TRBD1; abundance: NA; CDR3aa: CASITDRGRNTIYF; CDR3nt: TGTGCCAGCATTACGGACAGGGGTAGAAACACCATATATTTT
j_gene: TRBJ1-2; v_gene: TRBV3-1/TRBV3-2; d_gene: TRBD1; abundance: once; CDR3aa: CASSQQGAYGYTF; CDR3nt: TGTGCCAGCAGCCAACAGGGGGCCTATGGCTACACCTTC
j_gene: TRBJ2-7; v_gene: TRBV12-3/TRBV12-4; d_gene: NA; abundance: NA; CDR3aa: CASSRGDNEQYF; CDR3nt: TGTGCCAGCAGCCGAGGAGACAACGAGCAGTACTTC
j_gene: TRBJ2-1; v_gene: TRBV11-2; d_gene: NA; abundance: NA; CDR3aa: CASSLAVHNEQFF; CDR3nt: TGTGCCAGCAGCTTAGCCGTTCACAATGAGCAGTTCTTC
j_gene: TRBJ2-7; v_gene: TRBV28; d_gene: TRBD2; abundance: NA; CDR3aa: CASSLRSGSSYEQYF; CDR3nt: TGTGCCAGCAGTTTACGAAGCGGGAGCTCCTACGAGCAGTACTTC
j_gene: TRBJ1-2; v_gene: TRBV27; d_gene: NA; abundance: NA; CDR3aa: CASSFRAGVTINYGYTF; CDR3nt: TGTGCCAGCAGTTTTCGGGCAGGGGTAACAATTAACTATGGCTACACCTTC
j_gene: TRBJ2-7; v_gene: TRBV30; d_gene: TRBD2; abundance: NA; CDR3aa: CAWRRGGRDEQYF; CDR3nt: TGTGCCTGGAGACGGGGGGGACGGGACGAGCAGTACTTC
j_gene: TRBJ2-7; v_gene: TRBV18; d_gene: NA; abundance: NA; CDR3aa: CASSPRGGPYEQYF; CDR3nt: TGTGCCAGCTCACCACGGGGGGGCCCGTACGAGCAGTACTTC
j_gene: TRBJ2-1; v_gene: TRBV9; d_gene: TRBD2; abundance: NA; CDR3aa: CASSTSGGHYNEQFF; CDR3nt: TGTGCCAGCAGCACTAGCGGGGGTCACTACAATGAGCAGTTCTTC
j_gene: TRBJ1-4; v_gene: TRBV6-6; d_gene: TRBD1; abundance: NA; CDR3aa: CASLGQGKEKLFF; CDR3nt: TGTGCCAGCTTGGGACAGGGGAAGGAAAAACTGTTTTTT
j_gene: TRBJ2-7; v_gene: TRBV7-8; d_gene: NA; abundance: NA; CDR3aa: CASSLVSWRGEQYF; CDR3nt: TGTGCCAGCAGCTTAGTTTCGTGGAGGGGCGAGCAGTACTTC
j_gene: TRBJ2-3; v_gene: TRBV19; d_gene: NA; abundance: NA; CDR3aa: CASTSTVSSTDTQYF; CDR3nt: TGTGCCAGTACCTCTACAGTGTCTAGCACAGATACGCAGTATTTT
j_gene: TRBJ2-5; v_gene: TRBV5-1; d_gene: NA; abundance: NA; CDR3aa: CASSRSGNQETQYF; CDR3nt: TGCGCCAGCAGCCGTTCCGGAAACCAAGAGACCCAGTACTTC
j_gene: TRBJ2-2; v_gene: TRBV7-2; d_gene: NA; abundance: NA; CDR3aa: CASSFRRTGELFF; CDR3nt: TGTGCCAGCAGCTTTCGGCGGACCGGGGAGCTGTTTTTT
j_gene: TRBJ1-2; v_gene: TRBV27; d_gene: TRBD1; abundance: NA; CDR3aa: CASRTGVLDGYTF; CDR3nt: TGTGCCAGCAGGACAGGGGTGCTAGATGGCTACACCTTC
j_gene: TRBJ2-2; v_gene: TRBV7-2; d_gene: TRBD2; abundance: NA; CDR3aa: CASSPGGNANTGELFF; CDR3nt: TGTGCCAGCAGCCCCGGGGGGAACGCGAACACCGGGGAGCTGTTTTTT
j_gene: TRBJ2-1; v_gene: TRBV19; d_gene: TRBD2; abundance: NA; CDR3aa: CASSIGASGGAYNEQFF; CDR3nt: TGTGCCAGTAGTATAGGGGCTAGCGGGGGGGCCTACAATGAGCAGTTCTTC
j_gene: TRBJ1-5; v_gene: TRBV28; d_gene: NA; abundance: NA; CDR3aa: CASSIWTQDSNQPQHF; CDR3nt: TGTGCCAGCAGTATTTGGACACAGGATAGCAATCAGCCCCAGCATTTT
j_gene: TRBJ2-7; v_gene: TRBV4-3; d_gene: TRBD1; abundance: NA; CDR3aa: CASSQGTGAFYEQYF; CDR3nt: TGCGCCAGCAGCCAAGGGACAGGGGCTTTTTACGAGCAGTACTTC
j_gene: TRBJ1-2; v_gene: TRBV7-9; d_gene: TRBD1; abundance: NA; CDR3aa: CASSMRQGIGYTF; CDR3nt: TGTGCCAGCAGCATGAGACAGGGAATAGGCTACACCTTC
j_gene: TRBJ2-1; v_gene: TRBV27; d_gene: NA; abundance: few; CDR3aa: CASRGGYNEQFF; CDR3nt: TGTGCCAGCAGGGGTGGGTACAATGAGCAGTTCTTC
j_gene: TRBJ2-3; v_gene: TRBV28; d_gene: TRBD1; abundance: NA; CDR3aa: CASTWTGGRTDTQYF; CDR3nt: TGTGCCAGCACCTGGACAGGGGGCCGCACAGATACGCAGTATTTT
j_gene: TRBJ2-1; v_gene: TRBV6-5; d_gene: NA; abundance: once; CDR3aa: CASSHPSNSYNEQFF; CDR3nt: TGTGCCAGCAGTCATCCATCAAACTCCTACAATGAGCAGTTCTTC
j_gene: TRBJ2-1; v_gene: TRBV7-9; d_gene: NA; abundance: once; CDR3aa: CASTRTEPNEQFF; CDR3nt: TGTGCCAGCACCCGGACCGAACCAAATGAGCAGTTCTTC
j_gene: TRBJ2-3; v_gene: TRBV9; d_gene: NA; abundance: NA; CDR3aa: CASSVLRGGLSSDTQYF; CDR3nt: TGTGCCAGCAGCGTACTGAGGGGGGGACTAAGTAGCGATACGCAGTATTTT
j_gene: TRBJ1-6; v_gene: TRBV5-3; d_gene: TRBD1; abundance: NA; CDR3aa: CARRNSGQGASPLHF; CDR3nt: TGTGCCAGAAGGAATTCGGGGCAGGGGGCTTCACCCCTCCACTTT
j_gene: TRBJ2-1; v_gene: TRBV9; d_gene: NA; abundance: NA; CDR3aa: CASSVAPFSSYNEQFF; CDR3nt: TGTGCCAGCAGCGTAGCTCCGTTCAGCTCCTACAATGAGCAGTTCTTC
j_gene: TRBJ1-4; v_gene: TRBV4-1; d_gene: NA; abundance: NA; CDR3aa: CASSQYLQGFEKLFF; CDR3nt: TGCGCCAGCAGCCAATATCTACAGGGATTTGAAAAACTGTTTTTT
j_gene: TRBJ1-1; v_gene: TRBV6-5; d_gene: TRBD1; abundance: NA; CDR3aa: CASSALQGTEAFF; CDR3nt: TGTGCCAGCAGCGCCCTACAGGGGACTGAAGCTTTCTTT
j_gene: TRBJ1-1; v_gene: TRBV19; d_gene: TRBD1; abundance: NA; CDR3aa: CASRTGVGTEAFF; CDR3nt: TGTGCCAGTAGGACAGGGGTGGGCACTGAAGCTTTCTTT
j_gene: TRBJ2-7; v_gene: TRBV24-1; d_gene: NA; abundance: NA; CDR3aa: CATSTLEGEQYF; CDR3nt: TGTGCCACCAGTACCCTGGAGGGGGAGCAGTACTTC
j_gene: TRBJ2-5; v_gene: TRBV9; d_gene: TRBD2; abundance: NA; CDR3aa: CASSHSGTSGVETQYF; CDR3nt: TGTGCCAGCAGCCATTCCGGTACTAGCGGGGTAGAGACCCAGTACTTC
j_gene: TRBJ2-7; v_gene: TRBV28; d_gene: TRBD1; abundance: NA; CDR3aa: CASSRDSYEQYF; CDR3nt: TGTGCCAGCAGTCGGGACAGCTACGAGCAGTACTTC
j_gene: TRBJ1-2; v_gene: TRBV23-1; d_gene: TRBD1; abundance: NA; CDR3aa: CASSPSPRGMLRGYTF; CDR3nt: TGCGCCAGCAGTCCGAGCCCCAGGGGGATGCTACGTGGCTACACCTTC
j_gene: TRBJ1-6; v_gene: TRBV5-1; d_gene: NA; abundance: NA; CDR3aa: CASKGDGKTPLHF; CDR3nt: TGCGCCAGCAAGGGGGATGGGAAAACACCCCTCCACTTT
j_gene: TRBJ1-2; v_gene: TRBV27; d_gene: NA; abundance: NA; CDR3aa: CASSEGGHYGYTF; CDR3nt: TGTGCCAGCAGCGAGGGCGGGCACTATGGCTACACCTTC
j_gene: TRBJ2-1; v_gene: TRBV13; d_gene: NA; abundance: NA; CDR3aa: CASSKLGNEQFF; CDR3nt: TGTGCCAGCAGCAAACTAGGGAATGAGCAGTTCTTC
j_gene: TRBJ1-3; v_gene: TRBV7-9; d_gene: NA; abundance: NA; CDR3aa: CASSLSISGNTIYF; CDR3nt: TGTGCCAGCAGCTTAAGTATTTCTGGAAACACCATATATTTT
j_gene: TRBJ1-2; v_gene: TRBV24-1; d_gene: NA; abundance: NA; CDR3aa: CATSERSGTGYTF; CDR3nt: TGTGCCACCAGTGAGCGAAGTGGGACCGGCTACACCTTC
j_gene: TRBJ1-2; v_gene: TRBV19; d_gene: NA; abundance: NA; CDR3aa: CASSILGKDTRPYGYTF; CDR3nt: TGTGCCAGTAGTATTCTCGGGAAGGACACCCGACCATATGGCTACACCTTC
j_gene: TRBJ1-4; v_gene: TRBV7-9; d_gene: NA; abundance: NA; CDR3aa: CASSLGANEKLFF; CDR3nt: TGTGCCAGCAGCCTCGGAGCTAATGAAAAACTGTTTTTT
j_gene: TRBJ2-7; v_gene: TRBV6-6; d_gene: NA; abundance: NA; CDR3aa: CASSYSGGPYEQYF; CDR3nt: TGTGCCAGCAGTTACTCGGGGGGCCCCTACGAGCAGTACTTC
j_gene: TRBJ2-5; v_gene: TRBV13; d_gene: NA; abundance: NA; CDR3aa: CASSSNEVAYQETQYF; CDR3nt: TGTGCCAGCAGCTCCAACGAAGTGGCCTACCAAGAGACCCAGTACTTC
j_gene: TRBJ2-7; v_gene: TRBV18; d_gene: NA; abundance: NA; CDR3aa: CASSPPAPVSYEQYF; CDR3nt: TGTGCCAGCTCACCACCGGCTCCGGTCTCCTACGAGCAGTACTTC
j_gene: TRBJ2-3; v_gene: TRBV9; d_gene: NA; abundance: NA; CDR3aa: CASSPDTDTQYF; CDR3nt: TGTGCCAGCAGCCCCGACACAGATACGCAGTATTTT
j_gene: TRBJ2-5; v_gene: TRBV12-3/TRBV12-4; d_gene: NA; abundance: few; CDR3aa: CASSLKVTTKYF; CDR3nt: TGTGCCAGCAGTTTGAAAGTCACTACGAAGTACTTC